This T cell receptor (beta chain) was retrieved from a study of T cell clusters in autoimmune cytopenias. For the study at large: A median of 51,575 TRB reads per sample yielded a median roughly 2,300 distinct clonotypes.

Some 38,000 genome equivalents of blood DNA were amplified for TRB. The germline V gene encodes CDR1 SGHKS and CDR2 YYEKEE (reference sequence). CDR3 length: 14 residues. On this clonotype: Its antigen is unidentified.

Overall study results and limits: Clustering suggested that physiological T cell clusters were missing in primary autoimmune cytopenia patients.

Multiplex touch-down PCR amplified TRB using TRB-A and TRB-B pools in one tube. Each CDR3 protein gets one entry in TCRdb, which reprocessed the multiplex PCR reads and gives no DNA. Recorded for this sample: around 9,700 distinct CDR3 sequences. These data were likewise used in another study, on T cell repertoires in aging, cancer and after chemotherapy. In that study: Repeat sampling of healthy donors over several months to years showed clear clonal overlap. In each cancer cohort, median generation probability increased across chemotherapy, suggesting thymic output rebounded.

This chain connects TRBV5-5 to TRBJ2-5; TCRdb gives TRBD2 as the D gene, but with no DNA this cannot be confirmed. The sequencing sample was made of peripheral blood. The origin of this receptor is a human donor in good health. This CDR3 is CASSLRAPQETQYF.